This TCR beta chain was found in a study of cytomegalovirus exposure and HLA in healthy donors. The CDR3 totals 14 residues. CDR1 is MNHEY, CDR2 SMNVEV, per germline (reference sequence). Trimming stripped 6 bases from V and 0 bases from J, with 6 bases between. Primers for the PCR totalled 60 Vbeta and 13 Jbeta. The table came from immunoSEQ multiplex PCR; TCRdb's copy has only in-frame clones and leaves some out. Here the sample spans a few hundred thousand clones, about 85% being singletons. This clone has more than one count but fewer than ten. This receptor was identified in a woman in her forties or fifties in good health and CMV-seropositive. The V call is TRBV27, the J call TRBJ2-6; D gene uncertain. Material: PBMCs. The CDR3 DNA follows: TGTGCCAGCAGGGAGTTCTCTGGGGCCAACGTCCTGACTTTC. It yields the protein CASREFSGANVLTF.